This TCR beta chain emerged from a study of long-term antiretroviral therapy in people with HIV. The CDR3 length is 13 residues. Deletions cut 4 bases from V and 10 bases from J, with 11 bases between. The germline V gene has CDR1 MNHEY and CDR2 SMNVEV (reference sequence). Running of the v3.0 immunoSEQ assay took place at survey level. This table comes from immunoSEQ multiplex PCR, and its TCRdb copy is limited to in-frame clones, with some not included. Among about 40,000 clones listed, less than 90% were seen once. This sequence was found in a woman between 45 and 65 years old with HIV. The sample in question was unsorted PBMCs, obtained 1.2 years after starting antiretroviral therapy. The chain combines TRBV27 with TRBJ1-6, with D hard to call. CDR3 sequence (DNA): TGTGCCAGCAGTTCAGTCTCGGGATCACCCCTCCACTTT. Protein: CASSSVSGSPLHF.